Below, 31 T cell receptor beta chains from the same sample are listed, as sequenced in a study of T cell repertoires in cytomegalovirus infection. TCRdb recomputed calls from the reads with MiXCR, one row per CDR3 protein. The top ten clones hold around 15% of a sample with about 920,000 distinct CDR3 sequences, roughly a third of them seen once. Their recognized antigens are unknown. This material consisted of cultured CD8+ T cells from PBMCs, taken from culture after CMV antigen stimulation. These receptors all stem from a human donor in good health (CMV status not recorded). Some clones in this sample may be carry-over from other donors' samples.

This clonotype turned up a few times. CDR3 residues: CASSLFGEADTQYF. CDR3 sequence (DNA): TGTGCCAGCAGCTTATTCGGGGAGGCAGATACGCAGTATTTT. The chain recombines TRBV7-9 with TRBJ2-3, with D possibly TRBD2 on 6 matching bases. The CDR3 runs to 14 residues. Germline V gene data show CDR1 as SEHNR and CDR2 as FQNEAQ (reference sequence). V lost 2 bases and J 4 bases, leaving 10 bases between the germline ends. Full variable domain (missing parts from reference TRBV7-9 and TRBJ2-3): DTGVSQNPRHKITKRGQNVTFRCDPISEHNRLYWYRQTLGQGPEFLTYFQNEAQLEKSRLLSDRFSAERPKGSFSTLEIQRTEQGDSAMYLCASSLFGEADTQYFGPGTRLTVL.

This clonotype was detected ten times or more. This chain joins TRBV7-8 and TRBJ2-1; D may be TRBD1 or TRBD2 (5 bases each). Trimming cost V 1 base and J 2 bases, with 9 bases left between them. Germline V gives CDR1 SGHVS, CDR2 FQNEAQ. The CDR3 is 15 amino acids. The CDR3 spells CASSLVTGPYNEQFF. As DNA, the CDR3 is TGTGCCAGCAGCTTAGTAACGGGACCCTACAATGAGCAGTTCTTC.

The chain carries TRBV7-6 and TRBJ2-1; 7 bases align to TRBD1. CDR3 size: 15 residues. Trimming at V came to 5 bases and at J to 7 bases, leaving 11 bases not matched to a gene. Germline lookup yields CDR1 SGHVS and CDR2 FNYEAQ. CDR3 loop: CASSLTRDSQNEQFF. DNA for the CDR3: TGTGCCAGCAGCCTAACCCGGGACAGTCAAAATGAGCAGTTCTTC.

The genes are TRBV25-1 and TRBJ1-1, with D possibly matching TRBD1 (6 bases). CDR3 size: 14 residues. In germline, CDR1 is MGHDK, CDR2 SYGVNS. V was trimmed by 4 bases and J by 1 base, leaving 10 bases between them. The CDR3 protein is CASSGLTGNTEAFF. For the CDR3, the DNA is TGTGCCAGCAGTGGCCTGACAGGGAACACTGAAGCTTTCTTT.

This clonotype was counted between two and nine times. The chain has TRBV12-3 or TRBV12-4 and TRBJ2-5; D uncertain. The CDR3 runs to 15 residues. V lost 3 bases and J lost 5, with 16 bases in between. In DNA form, the CDR3 reads TGTGCCAGCAGTTTTAGTAGTCTTTTGGGGGAGACCCAGTACTTC. As protein: CASSFSSLLGETQYF.

This clonotype was picked up a small number of times. The rearrangement uses TRBV2 and TRBJ2-2; 9 nucleotides align to TRBD1. With 9 bases clipped from V and 0 bases from J, the junction kept 11 bases outside the gene matches. The CDR3 is made up of 17 amino acids. Germline V gene sequence: CDR1 SNHLY, CDR2 FYNNEI. CDR3 coding DNA: TGTGCCAGTCAAGACAGGGGGATCGATGCGAACACCGGGGAGCTGTTTTTT. Protein product: CASQDRGIDANTGELFF.

J is TRBJ1-5 and V is TRBV6-6; maybe TRBD1 (6 bases). The CDR3 extends over 17 amino acids. Trimming cost V 6 bases and J 0 bases, with 18 bases left between them. Germline values: CDR1 MNHNY, CDR2 SVGAGI (reference sequence). This CDR3 is CASSGSTGFYSNQPQHF. The CDR3 nucleotides are TGTGCCAGCAGCGGATCGACAGGCTTTTATAGCAATCAGCCCCAGCATTTT.

This clonotype has just a few counts. V and J are TRBV9 and TRBJ1-4, with 7 bases matching TRBD1. CDR1 and CDR2 from the germline V gene are SGDLS and YYNGEE. The ends lost 2 bases at V and 2 bases at J; junction bases unmatched: 3. This CDR3 comprises 15 residues. The CDR3 sequence is CASSVTGATNEKLFF. The CDR3 nucleotides are TGTGCCAGCAGCGTTACAGGGGCGACTAATGAAAAACTGTTTTTT.

J is TRBJ2-7 and V is TRBV15; D is ambiguous. There are 16 residues in the CDR3. Trimming removed 0 bases at V and 5 bases at J, with 17 bases between. Looked up from germline, CDR1 is LNHNV and CDR2 is YYDKDF (reference sequence). For the CDR3, the DNA is TGTGCCACCAGCAGAGATCTCAATATGGGCTGGGACGAGCAGTACTTC. It codes for CATSRDLNMGWDEQYF.

V is TRBV7-9 and J is TRBJ1-4; no clear D gene. CDR3 length: 15 residues. V shed 5 bases and J shed 1 base, with 11 bases lying between them. In germline, CDR1 is SEHNR, CDR2 FQNEAQ (reference sequence). CDR3 bases: TGTGCCAGCAGCCCCCCGTCAGAAACTAATGAAAAACTGTTTTTT. It is translated as CASSPPSETNEKLFF.

The chain carries TRBV7-3 and TRBJ2-2; no reliable D call. The germline V gene has CDR1 SGHTA and CDR2 FQGTGA. The CDR3 spans 16 residues. V was cut by 2 bases and J by 3 bases, with 13 bases left in between. In DNA form, the CDR3 reads TGTGCCAGCAGCTTATTAGGTCCAGCGTACACCGGGGAGCTGTTTTTT. Residues: CASSLLGPAYTGELFF.

This clonotype was picked up many times. The CDR3 region has the DNA TGTGCCATCTCGAGGACTGGAAATCAGCCCCAGCATTTT. Its translation is CAISRTGNQPQHF. The genes are TRBV27 and TRBJ1-5; no clear D gene. CDR1 and CDR2 from the germline V gene are MNHEY and SMNVEV (reference sequence). This CDR3 spans 13 amino acids. Deletions cut 10 bases from V and 4 bases from J, with 14 bases between.

The chain recombines TRBV2 with TRBJ1-2, with TRBD1 matching over 7 bases. The CDR3 is 14 amino acids. Unmatched junction bases numbered 7, after V lost 5 bases and J lost 4 bases. Germline lookup yields CDR1 SNHLY and CDR2 FYNNEI. CDR3 bases: TGTGCCAGCAGTTCGGACAGGACGGGCTATGGCTACACCTTC. Amino acids: CASSSDRTGYGYTF.

This clonotype was seen more than once but under ten times. The chain employs TRBV6-1 and TRBJ2-7, with a tentative D call TRBD2 (6 bases). In germline, CDR1 is MNHNS, CDR2 SASEGT. The CDR3 sequence is 14 residues long. The V end was cut by 7 bases, the J end by 2 bases, with 15 bases between. The CDR3 is CASTSRTKAYEQYF. The DNA of the CDR3 is TGTGCCAGCACCTCAAGGACTAAAGCCTACGAGCAGTACTTC.

This clonotype was seen more than once but under ten times. The chain employs TRBV19 and TRBJ1-5, with 7 positions matching TRBD1. Germline trimming cut 10 bases from V and 4 bases from J; bases unmatched to any gene: 4. Germline CDR1 and CDR2: LNHDA and SQIVND (reference sequence). This CDR3 spans 12 amino acids. The CDR3 sequence is CATNRGNQPQHF. CDR3 in DNA: TGTGCCACCAACAGGGGAAATCAGCCCCAGCATTTT.

The V and J genes are TRBV20-1 and TRBJ2-3; D uncertain. Germline V lookup: CDR1 DFQATT, CDR2 SNEGSKA (reference sequence). CDR3 length: 11 amino acids. Trimming cost V 5 bases and J 2 bases, with 5 bases left between them. The CDR3 protein is CSAPATDTQYF. CDR3 DNA sequence: TGCAGTGCTCCCGCCACAGATACGCAGTATTTT.

Notes on this clonotype: The conserved final phenylalanine or tryptophan is absent from the CDR3, which likely points to a read error. The chain joins TRBV6-2 or TRBV6-3 to TRBJ1-1; D not resolved. CDR1 MNHEY and CDR2 SVGEGT come from the germline V gene. Trimming pared 8 bases from V and 7 bases from J, leaving 14 bases between. The CDR3 has 12 residues. The CDR3 sequence: CASHRDSVEAFY. The CDR3 region has the DNA TGTGCCAGCCACAGAGACTCCGTTGAAGCTTTCTAT.

This clonotype was recorded once. A much larger clone is a single base away; this may be a read error. This chain joins TRBV7-6 and TRBJ1-6; unclear D gene. This CDR3 contains 12 residues. V shed 2 bases and J shed 14 bases, with 10 bases lying between them. From germline, CDR1 is SGHVS and CDR2 FNYEAQ. The DNA of the CDR3 is TGTGCCAGCAGCTTATTGGGTACCACCCTCCACTTT. Translated: CASSLLGTTLHF.

This clonotype was seen a handful of times. The chain links TRBV7-3 to TRBJ2-3; D is possibly TRBD1 (5 bases). V was shortened by 5 bases and J by 0 bases, with 12 bases between the two germline ends. The CDR3 spans 15 residues. The germline V gene has CDR1 SGHTA and CDR2 FQGTGA. This CDR3 is CASSKHRSSTDTQYF. The CDR3 DNA sequence: TGTGCCAGCAGCAAACACAGGAGTAGCACAGATACGCAGTATTTT.

There are a few counts of this clonotype. The genes are TRBV10-3 and TRBJ1-1; D is unclear. With 2 bases removed from V and 2 bases from J, the gap between germline ends came to 9 bases. The CDR3 runs 14 residues. CDR1 and CDR2 (germline): ENHRY, SYGVKD. This CDR3 reads CAISELHTNTEAFF. Written as DNA, the CDR3 is TGTGCCATCAGTGAGCTACACACCAACACTGAAGCTTTCTTT.

The rearrangement uses TRBV6-1 and TRBJ1-2; a weak D match, TRBD1 (5 bases). Trimming removed 6 bases at V and 8 bases at J, with 22 bases between. CDR1 MNHNS and CDR2 SASEGT come from the germline V gene. The CDR3 covers 15 residues. The CDR3 is CASSDPGRALGGYTF. The CDR3 region has the DNA TGTGCCAGCAGCGATCCGGGACGCGCTTTAGGAGGCTACACCTTC.

This clonotype was seen repeatedly, ten times or more. V usage is TRBV6-5 and J usage is TRBJ2-1; tentative D call: TRBD2 (6 bases). V was clipped by 2 bases and J by 6 bases, with 14 bases between them. Germline V gives CDR1 MNHEY, CDR2 SVGAGI. The CDR3 length is 15 residues. CDR3 in DNA: TGTGCCAGCAGTTACGGAGGGGCTATTATCAATGAGCAGTTCTTC. It specifies CASSYGGAIINEQFF.

Written as DNA, the CDR3 is TGTGCCAGCAGTGACCAATTCAAGCCTTCCAAAAACATTCAGTACTTC. This sequence encodes CASSDQFKPSKNIQYF. This rearrangement joins TRBV6-5 to TRBJ2-4; D call uncertain. V gave up 5 bases and J gave up 2 bases, with 16 bases separating them. CDR3 length: 16 residues. Germline-derived CDR1 and CDR2 are MNHEY and SVGAGI.

The gene calls are TRBV27 and TRBJ1-4; D is uncertain. Between the trimmed V and J ends, which lost 1 base and 0 bases, there was a span of 6 bases. Germline V CDR1 and CDR2: MNHEY, SMNVEV (reference sequence). This CDR3 has 15 amino acids. This chain's CDR3 is CASSLYWATNEKLFF. As DNA, the CDR3 is TGTGCCAGCAGTTTATACTGGGCAACTAATGAAAAACTGTTTTTT.

The chain is built from TRBV12-3 or TRBV12-4 and TRBJ2-2; D gene uncertain. This CDR3 has 14 amino acids. V was clipped by 6 bases and J by 0 bases, with 8 bases between them. The DNA of the CDR3 is TGTGCCAGCAGGGTGGAACCGAACACCGGGGAGCTGTTTTTT. Protein product: CASRVEPNTGELFF.

The sample holds a few counts of this clonotype. The rearrangement links TRBV20-1 to TRBJ2-5, with 9 bases matching TRBD2. Germline V CDR1 and CDR2: DFQATT, SNEGSKA (reference sequence). CDR3 size: 14 residues. With 2 bases clipped from V and 2 bases from J, the junction kept 3 bases outside the gene matches. CDR3 coding DNA: TGCAGTGCTAGATCAGCGGGGGGACAAGAGACCCAGTACTTC. Its translation: CSARSAGGQETQYF.

This clonotype was counted a few times. The rearrangement joins TRBV25-1 to TRBJ1-1; D is undetermined. This CDR3 is built from 16 residues. V was cut by 4 bases and J by 0 bases, with 15 bases left in between. Germline loops: CDR1 MGHDK, CDR2 SYGVNS. CDR3 DNA: TGTGCCAGCAGTGCCTACGAGGGAGGGATGAACACTGAAGCTTTCTTT. It translates to CASSAYEGGMNTEAFF. Filled out from reference TRBV25-1 and TRBJ1-1, the complete variable domain reads EADIYQTPRYLVIGTGKKITLECSQTMGHDKMYWYQQDPGMELHLIHYSYGVNSTEKGDLSSESTVSRIRTEHFPLTLESARPSHTSQYLCASSAYEGGMNTEAFFGQGTRLTVV.

There are a few counts of this clonotype. The CDR3 sequence: CASSTGGVYEQYF. The CDR3 DNA reads TGTGCCAGCAGTACAGGGGGCGTCTACGAGCAGTACTTC. The chain combines TRBV27 with TRBJ2-7, with 9 bases fitting TRBD1. Germline V gene data show CDR1 as MNHEY and CDR2 as SMNVEV (reference sequence). The CDR3 contains 13 residues. J gave up 3 bases and V 5 bases, and 2 bases lay outside the gene matches.

This clonotype was detected many times. The chain joins TRBV12-5 to TRBJ2-1, with 7 bases identical to TRBD1. The germline gives CDR1 LGHNT, CDR2 FRNRAP. The CDR3 is made up of 15 amino acids. With 5 bases clipped from V and 5 bases from J, the junction kept 9 bases outside the gene matches. Here the CDR3 reads CASGPKGTAHNEQFF. The CDR3 bases are TGTGCTAGTGGTCCAAAAGGGACAGCCCACAATGAGCAGTTCTTC. Complete variable domain (other parts from reference TRBV12-5 and TRBJ2-1): DARVTQTPRHKVTEMGQEVTMRCQPILGHNTVFWYRQTMMQGLELLAYFRNRAPLDDSGMPKDRFSAEMPDATLATLKIQPSEPRDSAVYFCASGPKGTAHNEQFFGPGTRLTVL.

This rearrangement joins TRBV27 to TRBJ2-1, with D perhaps matching TRBD1 (6 bases). The V end was cut by 4 bases, the J end by 4 bases, with 11 bases between. This CDR3 is built from 14 residues. Germline CDR1 reads MNHEY; CDR2 reads SMNVEV (reference sequence). The CDR3 DNA is TGTGCCAGCAGTTCAGGGGCTCCTTACAATGAGCAGTTCTTC. This sequence encodes CASSSGAPYNEQFF.

V gene TRBV7-6 combines with J gene TRBJ2-1, with D hard to call. There are 12 residues in the CDR3. Germline loops: CDR1 SGHVS, CDR2 FNYEAQ. V lost 5 bases and J lost 6, with 8 bases in between. Here the CDR3 DNA reads TGTGCCAGCAGCCGGGCTAGCAATGAGCAGTTCTTC. Protein product: CASSRASNEQFF.